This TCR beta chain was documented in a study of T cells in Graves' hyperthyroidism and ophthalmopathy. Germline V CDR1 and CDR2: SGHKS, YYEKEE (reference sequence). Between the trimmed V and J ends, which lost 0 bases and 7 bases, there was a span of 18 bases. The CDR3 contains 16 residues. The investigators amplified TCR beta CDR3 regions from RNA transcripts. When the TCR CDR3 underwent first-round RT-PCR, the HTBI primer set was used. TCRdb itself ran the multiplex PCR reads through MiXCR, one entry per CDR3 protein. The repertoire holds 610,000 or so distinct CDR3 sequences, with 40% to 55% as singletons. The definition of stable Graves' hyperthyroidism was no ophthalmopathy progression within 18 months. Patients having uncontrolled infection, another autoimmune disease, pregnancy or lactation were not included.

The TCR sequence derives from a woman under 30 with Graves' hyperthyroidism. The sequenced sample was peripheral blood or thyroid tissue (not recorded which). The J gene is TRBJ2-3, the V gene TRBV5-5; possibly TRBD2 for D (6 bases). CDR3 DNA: TGTGCCAGCAGCTTGGCCAAGGCTAGCGAGGCATATACGCAGTATTTT. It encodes CASSLAKASEAYTQYF.